What follows describes a single T cell receptor (beta chain). This clonotype came up a few times. Its target antigen remains unknown. Base-call qualities are not available, and no considerably larger clone is one nucleotide away. These data come from a study of identical twins (dated by TCRdb to 2016 to 2018). Concerning the study at large: To test whether fetal clonotypes persist, this study deep-sequenced TCR alpha and beta repertoires from monozygotic twins, from unrelated adults of various ages, and from cord blood. Replicate twin experiments were performed at different times using different library preparation protocols to rule out contamination. Broad study findings and their caveats: A weaker excess of twin sharing was found in beta out-of-frame sequences because the signal-to-noise ratio was lowered by fewer shared sequences. Out-of-frame TCR alpha sequences shared between twins showed an excess of low generation-probability sequences compared with coincidental sharing between unrelated individuals. In monozygotic twins, recombination models systematically underestimated out-of-frame TCR alpha sharing, but the models matched the sharing seen between unrelated individuals. Because the same donors could not be followed over many years, the conclusions relied on cross-sectional statistical analysis. Zero-insertion analyses could be partly confounded by invariant T cells such as MAIT and iNKT, although diverse VJ usage argued against such confounding for most clonotypes. Abundant cord blood beta clonotypes carried fewer insertions; young adult naive repertoires showed a weaker similar trend, while memory repertoires showed none.

Only healthy Caucasian donors were included. Three pairs of female monozygotic twins, all aged roughly 18 to 30 years, made up the twin cohort. CD4+ and CD8+ T cell populations were isolated with positive isolation kits from Invitrogen. CDR1 and CDR2 are read off the germline V gene (reference sequence) as DFQATT and SNEGSKA. V trim: 6 bases; J trim: 6 bases; unmatched bases: 11. The CDR3 runs 14 amino acids, cysteine and phenylalanine included. CDR3 DNA only is kept here, 42 bases in frame from base 1. Libraries were made using 5' RACE. This sample was sequenced with an Illumina HiSeq 2000. A universal primer binding site was introduced by template switching, and a unique molecular identifier was present in the final cDNA, enabling accurate counting of TCR cDNA molecules. Specific primers in the conserved constant-segment region were used to synthesize first-strand cDNA for TCR alpha and beta chains. To control for contamination, every cDNA library carried two barcodes: a SMART-Mk sample barcode plus Illumina barcodes. TruSeq adapter sequences and Illumina sample barcodes were added in two successive PCR steps. TCR alpha and beta cDNA libraries were sequenced on the Illumina HiSeq platform with custom primers. The published analysis was carried out like this. MiGEC was used to process raw reads and extract unique molecular identifiers, and MiXCR was used to find CDR3 positions. Recombination models were inferred per individual with the repgenHMM and IGoR tools using an EM algorithm. Shared clonotypes were analyzed with the tcR package in R, and sharing was normalized by the product of cloneset sizes. To study raw recombination without the effects of thymic and clonal selection, out-of-frame nonproductive sequences were analyzed. TCRdb redid the processing of the public reads, applying fastp at Q25 and MiXCR, and retained in-frame beta chains. Rows with one shared CDR3 protein collapse into an entry with the most common genes and DNA. TCRdb's processing, not the study's, gives the V and J calls here. The sample records some 500,000 distinct CDR3 sequences, approximately 15% of which are singletons. Of the sample, approximately 0.52% falls within the top ten clones.

This sample was shared with a second study, whose subject was yellow fever vaccine responses in identical twins. As that second paper reports: According to the authors, in identical twins the way T cells responded to vaccination appeared partly convergent and partly personalized. Focusing on identical twins, the study followed the T cell clones that responded to the vaccine, and did so with precision.

The sample consisted of CD4+ T cells sorted from blood. The sequence is built from TRBV20-1 and TRBJ2-3; TRBD2 aligns with 8 central bases. This TCR derives from a woman aged 18 to 35 in good health. The CDR3 reads CSADPGLGFDTQYF. The sequenced DNA: TGCAGTGCGGACCCGGGACTAGGTTTCGATACGCAGTATTTT.